The 24 T cell receptor beta chains presented below share a single source sample, sequenced in a study of cytomegalovirus exposure and HLA in healthy donors. PCR employed 60 Vbeta and 13 Jbeta primers. Sequencing used immunoSEQ multiplex PCR; TCRdb keeps in-frame clones, though not all of them. Its clone listing holds roughly 150,000 clones. Sequencing used PBMCs. Receptors were obtained from a woman aged 45-59 years in good health and CMV-seronegative.

V gene TRBV4-3 combines with J gene TRBJ2-7, with 7 bases identical to TRBD2. Unmatched junction bases numbered 16, after V lost 5 bases and J lost 6 bases. This CDR3 is 16 amino acids long. Germline V CDR1 and CDR2: LGHNA, YSLEER. The CDR3 DNA sequence: TGCGCCAGCAGCTTGAGCTCGGGGCAGGGAGGGAGCGAGCAGTACTTC. Protein sequence: CASSLSSGQGGSEQYF.

The chain employs TRBV5-4 and TRBJ1-1; weak D call: TRBD1 (6 bases). Germline-derived CDR1 and CDR2 are SGHNT and YYREEE (reference sequence). Trimming took off 4 bases at V and 3 bases at J, with 16 bases between the two ends. The CDR3 has 15 residues. The chain's CDR3 is CASSTGKSTHTEAFF. CDR3 DNA: TGTGCCAGCAGCACAGGGAAGTCCACACACACTGAAGCTTTCTTT.

The chain employs TRBV28 and TRBJ2-6, with 7 bases aligning to TRBD1. With V trimmed by 6 bases and J by 4 bases, 12 bases remained unmatched. CDR1 is MDHEN and CDR2 is SYDVKM in the germline V gene. This CDR3 has 17 amino acids. CDR3 amino acids: CASRRTGALGGANVLTF. In DNA form, the CDR3 reads TGTGCCAGCAGGAGAACAGGGGCTTTAGGGGGGGCCAACGTCCTGACTTTC.

The chain joins TRBV2 to TRBJ2-5, with 7 bases lining up with TRBD1. Germline values: CDR1 SNHLY, CDR2 FYNNEI. Trimming cost V 5 bases and J 5 bases; bases outside gene matches: 5. This CDR3 contains 13 residues. As DNA, the CDR3 is TGTGCCAGCAGTCGGGACAGAGAGGAGACCCAGTACTTC. It encodes CASSRDREETQYF.

The J gene is TRBJ1-5, the V gene TRBV19; TRBD1 matches at 12 bases. The J segment lost 6 bases and the V segment lost 8 bases, leaving 5 bases of the junction unmatched. CDR1 LNHDA and CDR2 SQIVND come from the germline V gene (reference sequence). The CDR3 has 14 residues. The CDR3: CASEGQGASQPQHF. As DNA, the CDR3 is TGTGCCAGTGAGGGACAGGGGGCAAGTCAGCCCCAGCATTTT.

CDR3 nucleotide sequence: TGTGCCTGGAGTGTGACTATAACGACTGAAGCTTTCTTT. Translating it yields CAWSVTITTEAFF. J is TRBJ1-1 and V is TRBV30, with D hard to call. Trimming removed 0 bases from V and 5 bases from J, with 10 bases in between. The length of the CDR3 is 13 residues. Germline V lookup: CDR1 GTSNPN, CDR2 SVGIG (reference sequence).

The J gene is TRBJ1-1, the V gene TRBV5-1; no clear D gene. CDR1 SGHRS and CDR2 YFSETQ come from the germline V gene. Trimming removed 0 bases at V and 1 base at J, with 7 bases between. This CDR3 comprises 14 residues. CDR3 coding DNA: TGCGCCAGCAGCTTGGACGCGGGGAACACTGAAGCTTTCTTT. It specifies CASSLDAGNTEAFF.

The V gene is TRBV4-1, the J gene TRBJ1-6, with TRBD1 matching over 7 bases. There are 18 residues in the CDR3. Germline CDR1 MGHRA, CDR2 YSYEKL. After removal of 2 bases from V and 9 bases from J, the junction contained 16 bases not matched to a gene. The CDR3 loop reads CASSQPRGQLDFSSPLHF. Written as DNA, the CDR3 is TGCGCCAGCAGCCAACCGAGGGGACAGCTTGATTTTAGTTCACCCCTCCACTTT.

Regarding this clone: This specimen includes other DNA sequences encoding the same CDR3. The chain uses TRBV7-9 and TRBJ1-5; unclear D gene. V lost 3 bases, J lost 5 bases, and 8 bases lay in between. This CDR3 is built from 13 residues. From germline, CDR1 is SEHNR and CDR2 FQNEAQ (reference sequence). CDR3 sequence: CASSLGSDQPQHF. DNA of the CDR3: TGTGCCAGCAGCTTGGGGAGCGATCAGCCCCAGCATTTT.

This chain connects TRBV7-3 to TRBJ1-1; 8 bases fit TRBD1. V gave up 4 bases and J gave up 2 bases; unmatched junction bases: 0. The CDR3 runs to 13 residues. Germline values: CDR1 SGHTA, CDR2 FQGTGA. The CDR3 loop reads CASSSGGNTEAFF. The CDR3, as DNA: TGTGCCAGCAGCTCAGGGGGCAACACTGAAGCTTTCTTT. The whole variable domain, filled in from reference TRBV7-3 and TRBJ1-1, reads GAGVSQTPSNKVTEKGKYVELRCDPISGHTALYWYRQSLGQGPEFLIYFQGTGAADDSGLPNDRFFAVRPEGSVSTLKIQRTERGDSAVYLCASSSGGNTEAFFGQGTRLTVV.

This chain connects TRBV5-1 to TRBJ2-1; a possible D gene is TRBD1 (6 bases). V was shortened by 4 bases and J by 0 bases, with 11 bases between the two germline ends. The V gene's germline CDR1 is SGHRS and CDR2 YFSETQ. This CDR3 has 15 residues. CDR3 residues: CASSIGQSSYNEQFF. CDR3 bases: TGCGCCAGCAGCATTGGACAGAGCTCCTACAATGAGCAGTTCTTC.

J is TRBJ2-4 and V is TRBV13, with 9 bases fitting TRBD1. The CDR3 contains 16 residues. The J segment lost 7 bases and the V segment lost 5 bases, leaving 12 bases of the junction unmatched. In germline, CDR1 is PRHDT, CDR2 FYEKMQ (reference sequence). The CDR3 reads CASSEGGDRANNIQYF. In DNA, the CDR3 is TGTGCCAGCAGCGAGGGGGGGGACAGGGCAAATAACATTCAGTACTTC.

The chain joins TRBV5-6 to TRBJ2-7, with D possibly matching TRBD2 (5 bases). The CDR3 is 14 residues long. CDR1 is SGHDT and CDR2 is YYEEEE in the germline V gene. V dropped 0 bases and J dropped 9 bases, with 16 bases sitting between them. The CDR3 DNA reads as TGTGCCAGCAGCTTGGGAGGATCTCAGGCGGGGCAGTACTTC. This gives the protein CASSLGGSQAGQYF.

The chain is built from TRBV5-6 and TRBJ2-1; TRBD1 matches at 8 bases. Germline V gene data show CDR1 as SGHDT and CDR2 as YYEEEE. After removal of 4 bases from V and 13 bases from J, the junction contained 10 bases not matched to a gene. This CDR3 is built from 13 residues. CDR3 bases: TGTGCCAGCAGCCCGAACCCAGGGGGCGTTCAGTTCTTC. Translated, it gives CASSPNPGGVQFF.

The genes are TRBV6-5 and TRBJ1-1; D is possibly TRBD1 (6 bases). The CDR3 has 13 amino acids. Germline values: CDR1 MNHEY, CDR2 SVGAGI. V lost 8 bases and J lost 2, with 12 bases in between. The CDR3 loop reads CASGDMKNTEAFF. CDR3 DNA sequence: TGTGCCAGCGGGGACATGAAAAACACTGAAGCTTTCTTT.

The rearrangement links TRBV4-2 to TRBJ1-2; TRBD1 might be the D (5 bases). Germline CDR1 reads LGHNA; CDR2 reads YNFKEQ. The CDR3 contains 15 residues. V gave up 5 bases and J gave up 2 bases, with 15 bases separating them. This CDR3 is CASSSTQADNYGYTF. The DNA for the CDR3 is TGTGCCAGCAGCAGCACACAGGCGGACAACTATGGCTACACCTTC.

To note about this clone: Its ends do not fully match the called genes, so a read error is possible. The genes are TRBV28 and TRBJ1-2; D is ambiguous. The CDR3 length is 15 residues. CDR1 and CDR2 from the germline V gene are MDHEN and SYDVKM. As DNA, the CDR3 is TGTGCCAGCAGTTTTATATTGGTTCGGGAAAATGGCTACGCCTTC. This codes for CASSFILVRENGYAF.

J is TRBJ1-1 and V is TRBV7-9, with D possibly being TRBD1 (6 bases). Trimming removed 3 bases at V and 1 base at J, with 15 bases between. This CDR3 is 16 amino acids long. Per the germline V gene, CDR1 is SEHNR and CDR2 is FQNEAQ (reference sequence). The CDR3 nucleotides read TGTGCCAGCAGCTTCCCGCCCAGGACAGCGAACACTGAAGCTTTCTTT. Translating gives CASSFPPRTANTEAFF.

The CDR3 here is CSGTRGETQYF. The CDR3 region has the DNA TGCAGCGGGACACGGGGGGAGACCCAGTACTTC. The rearrangement links TRBV29-1 to TRBJ2-5, with D perhaps matching TRBD2 (6 bases). The CDR3 sequence is 11 residues long. In germline, CDR1 is SQVTM, CDR2 ANQGSEA. V lost 7 bases and J 5 bases, leaving 11 bases between the germline ends.

For the CDR3, the DNA is TGCGCCAGCAGCTTGACAGGGACGACCTATGAAGCTTTCTTT. Protein sequence: CASSLTGTTYEAFF. The chain couples TRBV5-1 to TRBJ1-1, with D possibly being TRBD1 (6 bases). This CDR3 region has 14 residues. Deletions cut 1 base from V and 7 bases from J, with 14 bases between. Germline-derived CDR1 and CDR2 are SGHRS and YFSETQ.

The chain employs TRBV7-9 and TRBJ2-1, with 7 bases aligning to TRBD2. CDR1 is SEHNR, CDR2 FQNEAQ, per germline (reference sequence). The junction had 10 bases not matched to a gene; V was cut back by 10 bases and J by 7 bases. The CDR3 is made up of 13 amino acids. CDR3 coding DNA: TGTGCCATGAGAAGCGGGGCGGCAAATGAGCAGTTCTTC. Amino acids: CAMRSGAANEQFF.

V gene TRBV19 combines with J gene TRBJ2-1, with 8 bases that match TRBD1. V gave up 2 bases and J gave up 9 bases; unmatched junction bases: 9. Germline assignment: CDR1 LNHDA and CDR2 SQIVND (reference sequence). The CDR3 is made up of 15 amino acids. The CDR3 DNA reads as TGTGCCAGTAGTATAATACAGGGGGATCGGGGTGAGCAGTTCTTC. It translates to CASSIIQGDRGEQFF.

V gene TRBV19 combines with J gene TRBJ2-4; 7 nucleotides match TRBD2. The CDR3 extends over 15 amino acids. Looked up from germline, CDR1 is LNHDA and CDR2 is SQIVND (reference sequence). The ends lost 8 bases at V and 2 bases at J; junction bases unmatched: 9. The CDR3 loop reads CASSRGVGTKNIQYF. The DNA of the CDR3 is TGTGCCAGTTCCCGGGGGGTGGGGACCAAAAACATTCAGTACTTC.

CDR3 amino acids: CASSPRTGTYEQYF. In DNA, the CDR3 is TGCGCCAGCAGCCCACGGACAGGGACCTACGAGCAGTACTTC. This chain uses TRBV5-1 with TRBJ2-7; 8 nucleotides match TRBD1. Germline V gene data show CDR1 as SGHRS and CDR2 as YFSETQ. Trimming removed 4 bases from V and 2 bases from J; junction bases left unmatched: 5. The CDR3 runs 14 residues. Complete variable domain (other parts from reference TRBV5-1 and TRBJ2-7): KAGVTQTPRYLIKTRGQQVTLSCSPISGHRSVSWYQQTPGQGLQFLFEYFSETQRNKGNFPGRFSGRQFSNSRSEMNVSTLELGDSALYLCASSPRTGTYEQYFGPGTRLTVT.